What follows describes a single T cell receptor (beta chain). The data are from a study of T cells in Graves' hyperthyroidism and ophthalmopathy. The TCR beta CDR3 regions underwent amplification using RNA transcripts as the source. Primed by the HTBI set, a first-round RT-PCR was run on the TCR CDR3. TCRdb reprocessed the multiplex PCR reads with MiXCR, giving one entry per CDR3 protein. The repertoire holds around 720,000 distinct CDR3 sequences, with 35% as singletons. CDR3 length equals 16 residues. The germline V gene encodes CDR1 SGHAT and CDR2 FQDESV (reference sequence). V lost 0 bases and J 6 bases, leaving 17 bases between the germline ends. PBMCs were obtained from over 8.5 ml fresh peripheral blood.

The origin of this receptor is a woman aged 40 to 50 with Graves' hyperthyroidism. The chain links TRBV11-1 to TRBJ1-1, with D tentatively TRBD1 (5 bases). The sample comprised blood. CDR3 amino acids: CASSLADPGNFAEAFF. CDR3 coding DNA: TGTGCCAGCAGCTTAGCGGACCCAGGGAATTTCGCTGAAGCTTTCTTT.